What follows are 18 T cell receptor beta chains derived from one specimen sequenced in a study of regulatory T cells in long-lasting Graves disease. Arm-PCR of CDR3 regions and iRepertoire HTBI primers were used to build TCR beta libraries. TCRdb ran MiXCR on the multiplex PCR reads and lists one entry per CDR3 protein. The sample has about 470,000 distinct CDR3 sequences, around 20% seen once. Time point specified: persistent/refractory GD, antithyroid drugs over 5 years with positive TRAb. From PBMCs, RNA was extracted and then used to make the TCR library. Sequencing used peripheral blood mononuclear cells (PBMCs), obtained when the disease was refractory, from a patient treated with antithyroid drugs. The receptors were sampled from a female donor with Graves disease.

This clonotype occurred many times. This chain joins TRBV10-2 and TRBJ1-1; D gene uncertain. This CDR3 has 12 residues. The germline V gene encodes CDR1 WSHSY and CDR2 SAAADI. V shed 5 bases and J shed 6 bases, with 10 bases lying between them. CDR3 region: CASSRGMSEAFF. For the CDR3, the DNA is TGCGCCAGCAGTAGAGGGATGTCTGAAGCTTTCTTT.

V is TRBV10-3 and J is TRBJ2-2, with 9 bases lining up with TRBD2. This CDR3 contains 15 residues. Germline values: CDR1 ENHRY, CDR2 SYGVKD. Unmatched junction bases numbered 7, after V lost 6 bases and J lost 5 bases. CDR3 DNA: TGTGCCATCAGCGCGGGAGGGGATTATACCGGGGAGCTGTTTTTT. Protein: CAISAGGDYTGELFF.

This clonotype occurred many times. The V and J genes are TRBV12-3 or TRBV12-4 and TRBJ1-5, with 8 bases aligning to TRBD1. The CDR3 contains 15 residues. Losses at the gene ends were 5 bases for V and 6 bases for J; bases not matched to a gene: 9. CDR3 amino acids: CASSRTGGSGQPQHF. The CDR3, as DNA: TGTGCCAGCAGTCGAACAGGGGGAAGTGGTCAGCCCCAGCATTTT.

This clonotype was counted many times. The chain joins TRBV28 to TRBJ1-2; 7 nucleotides match TRBD1. The V gene's germline CDR1 is MDHEN and CDR2 SYDVKM. With V trimmed by 5 bases and J by 3 bases, 6 bases remained unmatched. This CDR3 has 14 residues. In nucleotides, the CDR3 is TGTGCCAGCAGTCGACGACAGGGCTACTATGGCTACACCTTC. This translates into CASSRRQGYYGYTF.

This clonotype was detected ten times or more. The chain carries TRBV20-1 and TRBJ1-2, with TRBD1 matching 9 bases. Germline V gene data show CDR1 as DFQATT and CDR2 as SNEGSKA (reference sequence). Losses at the gene ends were 4 bases for V and 7 bases for J; bases not matched to a gene: 7. The CDR3 loop spans 13 amino acids. CDR3 amino acids: CSATGQGFGGYTF. CDR3 DNA sequence: TGCAGTGCTACGGGACAGGGCTTTGGTGGCTACACCTTC.

This clonotype was seen repeatedly, ten times or more. The J gene is TRBJ1-6, the V gene TRBV2; D is ambiguous. The V and J ends lost 6 bases and 9 bases respectively, with 9 bases between them. Germline values: CDR1 SNHLY, CDR2 FYNNEI. This CDR3 contains 12 residues. The CDR3 nucleotides are TGTGCCAGCAGCGACGCCTCTTCACCCCTCCACTTT. It is translated as CASSDASSPLHF.

This clonotype showed up just a few times. V is TRBV24-1 and J is TRBJ1-2; D is possibly TRBD1 (5 bases). Germline lookup yields CDR1 KGHDR and CDR2 SFDVKD. Trimming shortened V by 2 bases and J by 4 bases, and 7 bases separated the two germline ends. The CDR3 totals 13 residues. The CDR3 protein is CATSDWDFYGYTF. CDR3 nucleotide sequence: TGTGCCACCAGTGATTGGGACTTCTATGGCTACACCTTC.

The sample holds a few counts of this clonotype. J is TRBJ2-6 and V is TRBV6-5; 8 bases are shared with TRBD1. The ends lost 4 bases at V and 0 bases at J; junction bases unmatched: 5. Germline assignment: CDR1 MNHEY and CDR2 SVGAGI. The CDR3 consists of 17 residues. For the CDR3, the DNA is TGTGCCAGCAGTTCCAGGGGGCGAATCTCTGGGGCCAACGTCCTGACTTTC. Translated, it gives CASSSRGRISGANVLTF.

This clonotype was picked up many times. The rearrangement links TRBV20-1 to TRBJ2-7; TRBD2 is a possible D gene (7 bases). The CDR3 loop spans 14 amino acids. The ends were cut back, 0 bases at V and 4 bases at J, with 13 bases in the middle. The V gene's germline CDR1 is DFQATT and CDR2 SNEGSKA (reference sequence). CDR3 in DNA: TGCAGTGCTAGAGATGGCAGGGGAGGGTACGAGCAGTACTTC. Encoded protein: CSARDGRGGYEQYF.

This clonotype showed up many times. The chain combines TRBV6-2 or TRBV6-3 with TRBJ1-1, with TRBD1 identical over 7 bases. The CDR3 has 17 residues. Per germline, CDR1 MNHEY and CDR2 SVGEGT. Trimming took 5 bases from V and 0 from J; bases not matched to a gene: 12. CDR3 bases: TGTGCCAGCAGTAAAGGACAGGCTGGTTTGATGAACACTGAAGCTTTCTTT. This encodes CASSKGQAGLMNTEAFF.

This clonotype was observed a few times. The chain couples TRBV28 to TRBJ2-3; TRBD2 matches 7 bases. Germline trimming cut 5 bases from V and 4 bases from J; bases unmatched to any gene: 3. Per germline, CDR1 MDHEN and CDR2 SYDVKM. The CDR3 is 13 amino acids. This chain's CDR3 is CASSLAEPDTQYF. DNA of the CDR3: TGTGCCAGCAGTCTAGCGGAGCCAGATACGCAGTATTTT.

This clonotype occurred a few times. The V gene is TRBV7-8, the J gene TRBJ2-2; 10 bases map to TRBD2. The CDR3 is made up of 17 amino acids. With 2 bases clipped from V and 3 bases from J, the junction kept 6 bases outside the gene matches. The germline CDR1 and CDR2 sequences are SGHVS and FQNEAQ. As DNA, the CDR3 is TGTGCCAGCAGCTTATCTTCTAGCGGGAGTGACACCGGGGAGCTGTTTTTT. Protein: CASSLSSSGSDTGELFF.

This clonotype came up a few times. The chain recombines TRBV4-3 with TRBJ2-7; D gene unclear. Germline V gene lookup returns CDR1 LGHNA and CDR2 YSLEER. There are 13 residues in the CDR3. The germline V and J ends were trimmed by 0 bases and 6 bases, with 9 bases remaining between them. CDR3 DNA: TGCGCCAGCAGCCAAGATTTAGGGCCCGAGCAGTACTTC. Residues: CASSQDLGPEQYF.

CDR3 sequence reads: CAWGMTSGPGELFF. In nucleotides, the CDR3 is TGTGCCTGGGGGATGACTAGCGGGCCCGGGGAGCTGTTTTTT. The chain has TRBV30 and TRBJ2-2; 10 nucleotides match TRBD2. The CDR3 is 14 residues long. The J segment lost 6 bases and the V segment lost 5 bases, leaving 6 bases of the junction unmatched. Germline-derived CDR1 and CDR2 are GTSNPN and SVGIG (reference sequence).

This chain uses TRBV15 with TRBJ2-5, with D perhaps matching TRBD1 or TRBD2 (5 bases each). This CDR3 is built from 12 residues. The V end was cut by 11 bases, the J end by 5 bases, with 15 bases between. Germline assignment: CDR1 LNHNV and CDR2 YYDKDF (reference sequence). The CDR3 DNA is TGTGCCTCCGCCCAAGGGGAGGAGACCCAGTACTTC. Protein product: CASAQGEETQYF.

A few counts support this clonotype. The gene calls are TRBV5-1 and TRBJ2-7, with D hard to call. V lost 5 bases, J lost 4 bases, and 13 bases lay in between. Per the germline V gene, CDR1 is SGHRS and CDR2 is YFSETQ. This CDR3 has 13 amino acids. CDR3 nucleotides: TGCGCCAGCAGTTCCAGACTGGGGTACGAGCAGTACTTC. This gives the protein CASSSRLGYEQYF.

This clonotype was seen ten or more times. The V and J genes are TRBV2 and TRBJ1-6; a weak D match, TRBD1 (5 bases). The CDR3 runs to 14 residues. V lost 1 base, J lost 8 bases, and 9 bases lay in between. The V gene's germline CDR1 is SNHLY and CDR2 FYNNEI. CDR3 coding DNA: TGTGCCAGCAGTGAAGAGGGGACCTATTCACCCCTCCACTTT. Translation gives CASSEEGTYSPLHF.

This clonotype showed up just a few times. The chain links TRBV12-3 or TRBV12-4 to TRBJ2-1, with 7 bases fitting TRBD1. The CDR3 loop spans 15 amino acids. The trim removed 6 bases at V and 3 bases at J, leaving 8 bases unmatched. CDR3 region: CASRVGQRFYNEQFF. In DNA form, the CDR3 reads TGTGCCAGCAGAGTGGGACAGAGATTCTACAATGAGCAGTTCTTC.